There are many counts of the clone carrying this T cell receptor (beta chain). Its antigen is not identified. This sample was included in a study of regulatory T cells in long-lasting Graves disease. Regarding time point: newly diagnosed GD, antithyroid drugs for less than 3 months. RNA from PBMCs was the source of the TCR library. HTBI primers from iRepertoire and Arm-PCR of CDR3 regions yielded the TCR beta libraries. TCRdb ran MiXCR on the multiplex PCR reads and lists one entry per CDR3 protein. The data hold about 220,000 distinct CDR3 sequences, with about 19% observed a single time. The germline CDR1 and CDR2 sequences are SGHNT and YENEEA. V lost 5 bases, J lost 1 base, and 11 bases lay in between. The CDR3 totals 14 residues. Findings and caveats of the study: The study found TRBV28, TRBJ1-2 and TRBJ2-5 favored in persistent disease.

The data were also submitted as part of a second study, on T cells in Graves' hyperthyroidism and ophthalmopathy. That paper adds: It was uncontrolled infection, other autoimmune disease, pregnancy or lactation that excluded patients. For the diagnoses, clinical symptoms, serum thyroxine and TRAb, thyroid ultrasound and orbital computed tomography were used. A set of HTBI primers served as the primers for a first-round RT-PCR of the TCR CDR3.

This chain links TRBV11-3 with TRBJ2-5; D is possibly TRBD1 (5 bases). This material consisted of peripheral blood mononuclear cells (PBMCs), taken at new diagnosis, from a patient treated with antithyroid drugs. This receptor was taken from a young woman with Graves disease. DNA for the CDR3: TGTGCCAGCAGCCCAGACAGCAGCCAAGAGACCCAGTACTTC. Amino acid sequence: CASSPDSSQETQYF.